This TCR beta chain was recorded in a study of CD8+CD57+ T cells in acquired aplastic anemia. Concerning this clonotype: What it binds is not known. Relative to the germline gene, one junction end is altered; a read error may explain this.

For CDR3 and TCR beta VDJ profiling, genomic DNA was the template used. TCRdb reanalysed the reads using MiXCR and keeps one entry per CDR3 protein. The sample contains about 80,000 distinct CDR3 sequences, 40% to 55% of which appear only once. Broader study findings: There were roughly 28 CD8+ CDR3 sequences that occurred in both patients and controls.

There are 18 residues in the CDR3. Germline CDR1 reads WNHNN; CDR2 reads SYGVQD (reference sequence). The chain uses TRBV10-1 and TRBJ2-1; 9 bases line up with TRBD2. The TCR was taken from a human donor in good health, serving as a control. Sequences were obtained from sorted CD4+, CD8+, or CD8+CD57+ T cells (not recorded which) from PBMCs. As DNA, the CDR3 is TGCGCTAGCAGTGTGTCGGGTAGCGGGGGCTATCTTGGTAATGAGCAGTTCTTC. Translation gives CASSVSGSGGYLGNEQFF.